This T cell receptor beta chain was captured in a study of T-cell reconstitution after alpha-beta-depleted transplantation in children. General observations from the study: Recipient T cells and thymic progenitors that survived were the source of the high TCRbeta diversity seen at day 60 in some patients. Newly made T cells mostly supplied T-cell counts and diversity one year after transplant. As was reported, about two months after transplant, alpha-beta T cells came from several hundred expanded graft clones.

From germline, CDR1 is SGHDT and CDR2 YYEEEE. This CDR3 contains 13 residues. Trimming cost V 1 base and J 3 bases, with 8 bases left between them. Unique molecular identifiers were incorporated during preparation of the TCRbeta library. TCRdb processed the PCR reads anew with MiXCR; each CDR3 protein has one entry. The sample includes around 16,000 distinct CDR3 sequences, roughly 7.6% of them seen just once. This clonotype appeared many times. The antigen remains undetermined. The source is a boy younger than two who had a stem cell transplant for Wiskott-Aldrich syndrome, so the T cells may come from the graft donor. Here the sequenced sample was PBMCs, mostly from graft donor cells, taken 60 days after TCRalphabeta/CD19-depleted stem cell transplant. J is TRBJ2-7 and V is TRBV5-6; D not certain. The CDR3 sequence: CASSLSVYYEQYF. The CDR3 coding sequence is TGTGCCAGCAGCTTGTCAGTATACTACGAGCAGTACTTC.